This T cell receptor beta chain is from a study of human T cells and chemical hapten exposure (dated by TCRdb to about 2021). In the study overall: For sensitization, 2% DPC in acetone was applied to a roughly 2 cm by roughly 2 cm area of upper inner arm skin. Libraries were pooled for sequencing, and per-sample TCR yields varied mainly because of small differences in library volumes within the pool. Patient blood was sampled pre-sensitization (week 0) and at 2, 6 and about 24 weeks after DPC sensitization. The study tracked peripheral blood TCR repertoire changes in vivo during primary and secondary sensitization to the hapten diphenylcyclopropenone (DPC) in alopecia patients. Blood for TCR sequencing was provided by twenty-nine alopecia patients at one to four time points (pre-sensitization, 2, 6 and 24 weeks). Throughout the roughly 25-week study period, patients were also given weekly therapeutic DPC doses on the scalp. Patch tests used Finn chambers with 0.01% DPC on the upper back, scored after 6 days by International Contact Dermatitis Research Group standards. The patient cohort, mostly female, included alopecia areata with under or over 50% scalp involvement, alopecia totalis and alopecia universalis.

Findings and caveats that apply to the study as a whole: Significantly more large CDR3 similarity clusters were formed by expanded TCRs than by pre-sensitization or healthy control sets, consistent with antigen-driven responses. DPC sensitization did not change how many TCRs were above 1 in 1000 frequency, and no evidence was found of alterations in global repertoire structure. After repeated subsampling, changes were observed in the strength of the expansion versus patch-test correlation and in the threshold at which the correlation became significant. All patients had alopecia, a presumed autoimmune disease, so their immune response might differ from that of healthy individuals. Patch test score was positively correlated with the number of PT1 expanded TCRs, with significance at thresholds 8, 16 and 32 but not at 4.

Libraries were built with RACE. TCRdb shows the sequencer as NextSeq 500. During library preparation, unique molecular identifiers were attached to individual cDNA molecules so that TCRs could be counted quantitatively and reproducibly. From each blood RNA sample, both TCR alpha and TCR beta chains were sequenced. In the source study's methods: The median number of TCRs per sample was roughly 94,000, ranging from roughly 20,000 to 700,000. The Decombinator software suite was used to annotate V, J and CDR3 in the TCR reads. Every sample was subsampled to the same number of TCRs (28,000) for the PS versus PT1 abundance plots. Expanded TCRs were defined as absent before sensitization and observed at least eight times at the 2-week time point. Clones were called with MiXCR by TCRdb after fastp trimmed the public reads at Q25, and only in-frame beta chains were retained. Each record represents a unique CDR3 protein, reported with the most common genes and DNA among its rows. The V and J calls reflect TCRdb's pipeline rather than the authors' work. For this sample there are tens of thousands of distinct CDR3 sequences; 6.5% to 10% appear just once. Roughly 3% of the sample comes from the top ten.

The label giving this sample's time point can be read as: patch test 2, 6 weeks after DPC sensitization. In light of the paper, this sample's treatment or condition label describes: therapeutic diphenylcyclopropenone sensitization with weekly scalp DPC. At every patch-test visit, the blood draw took place before the patch test was put on. Eligible patients were aged 18 to 70, diagnosed with alopecia, deemed suitable for DPC therapy, and excluded if pregnant. Total RNA was extracted from unfractionated whole blood collected in Tempus Blood RNA tubes. The table lists this clonotype with many counts. What this receptor recognizes is not known. Base qualities are not provided; no much larger clone lies one nucleotide away. Trimmed from V: 0 bases; trimmed from J: 1 base; junction bases lacking a gene match: 4. The CDR3 goes from the cysteine to the phenylalanine over 17 residues. The DNA shown is the 51-base CDR3, in frame from base 1. Reading the germline V gene gives CDR1 LGHNA and CDR2 YSLEER.

The specimen was whole blood, collected in connection with sensitization to the hapten diphenylcyclopropenone (DPC). The sequence came from a woman in her forties or fifties with alopecia areata. Some clones in this sample may be carry-over from other donors' samples. The chain employs TRBV4-3 and TRBJ2-3, and TRBD2 aligns with 10 junction nucleotides. The DNA reads as follows: TGCGCCAGCAGCCAAGATGGTCTAGCGGGAGGCACAGATACGCAGTATTTT. This translates into CASSQDGLAGGTDTQYF.